The source of this TCR beta chain is a study of T cells in Graves' hyperthyroidism and ophthalmopathy. The TCR beta CDR3 regions underwent amplification using RNA transcripts as the source. First-round RT-PCR with HTBI primers amplified the TCR CDR3 region. TCRdb processed the multiplex PCR reads anew with MiXCR; each CDR3 protein has one entry. The profile shows more than 500,000 distinct CDR3 sequences, roughly 14% of them singletons. Germline V gene sequence: CDR1 SGDLS, CDR2 YYNGEE. CDR3 length: 14 amino acids. V dropped 2 bases and J dropped 5 bases, with 13 bases sitting between them. Worth noting for this clonotype: Its antigen is not identified.

Findings of the study overall: Ophthalmopathy was separated from stable hyperthyroidism by a 13 V-J model.

The chain combines TRBV9 with TRBJ2-5; D not certain. This TCR was sampled from a woman aged 40 to 50 with Graves' ophthalmopathy. Material: blood. The CDR3 region is CASSVGGRPETQYF. In DNA form, the CDR3 reads TGTGCCAGCAGCGTCGGTGGCAGACCGGAGACCCAGTACTTC. The entire variable domain, with the rest obtained from reference TRBV9 and TRBJ2-5, is as follows: DSGVTQTPKHLITATGQRVTLRCSPRSGDLSVYWYQQSLDQGLQFLIQYYNGEERAKGNILERFSAQQFPDLHSELNLSSLELGDSALYFCASSVGGRPETQYFGPGTRLLVL.